This TCR beta chain stems from a study of blood T cell repertoires in COVID-19. About the research overall: Donors in the United States, Italy and Spain gave samples during acute or convalescent COVID-19. PBMCs, B-cell-depleted T cells, or T cells provided the cDNA or gDNA that made up the material.

The length of the CDR3 is 16 residues. J was trimmed by 5 bases and V by 1 base; bases with no gene match: 9. Germline V lookup: CDR1 SGHTA, CDR2 FQGNSA. Per the original methods: The assay estimated nucleated cells by amplifying reference gene primers. Measured with immunoSEQ multiplex PCR; TCRdb has only the in-frame clones, and not every one. V, J and clone size derive from that table, while D and trimming were established from the DNA sequence. The sample holds about 75,000 clones, roughly nine tenths seen once. Sequencing used peripheral blood. V usage is TRBV7-2 and J usage is TRBJ2-5; 8 bases fit TRBD1. This TCR derives from a human donor in a cohort sampled during active COVID-19. In DNA, the CDR3 is TGTGCCAGCAGCTTAGTGTGGACAGGGAGCTCGGAGACCCAGTACTTC. It yields the protein CASSLVWTGSSETQYF. Using reference TRBV7-2 and TRBJ2-5 for the parts outside the CDR3, the full variable domain is GAGVSQSPSNKVTEKGKDVELRCDPISGHTALYWYRQSLGQGLEFLIYFQGNSAPDKSGLPSDRFSAERTGGSVSTLTIQRTQQEDSAVYLCASSLVWTGSSETQYFGPGTRLLVL.